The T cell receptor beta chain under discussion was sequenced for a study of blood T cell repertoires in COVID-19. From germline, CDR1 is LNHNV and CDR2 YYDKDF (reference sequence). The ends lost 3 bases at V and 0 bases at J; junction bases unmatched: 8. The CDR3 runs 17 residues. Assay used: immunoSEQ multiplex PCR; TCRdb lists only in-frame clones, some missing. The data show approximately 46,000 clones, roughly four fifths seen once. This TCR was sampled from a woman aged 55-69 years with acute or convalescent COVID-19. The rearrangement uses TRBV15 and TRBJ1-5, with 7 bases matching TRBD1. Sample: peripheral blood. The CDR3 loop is CATSRERTGYSNQPQHF. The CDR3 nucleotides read TGTGCCACCAGCAGGGAGAGGACAGGCTATAGCAATCAGCCCCAGCATTTT.